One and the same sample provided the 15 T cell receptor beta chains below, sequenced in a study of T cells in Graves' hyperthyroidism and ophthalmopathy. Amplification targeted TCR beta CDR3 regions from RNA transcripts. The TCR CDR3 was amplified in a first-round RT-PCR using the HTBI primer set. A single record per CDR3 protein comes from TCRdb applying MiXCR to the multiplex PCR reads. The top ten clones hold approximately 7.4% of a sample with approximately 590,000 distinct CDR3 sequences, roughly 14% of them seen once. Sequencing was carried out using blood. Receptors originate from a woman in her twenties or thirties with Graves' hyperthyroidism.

The CDR3 here is CASSSRTGRYGYTF. The CDR3 region has the DNA TGTGCCAGCAGCTCGCGGACAGGGCGCTATGGCTACACCTTC. The chain has TRBV7-6 and TRBJ1-2, with 8 bases that match TRBD1. CDR1 is SGHVS and CDR2 is FNYEAQ in the germline V gene. This CDR3 has 14 residues. V shed 4 bases, J shed 4 bases, and the junction held 5 bases outside the gene matches.

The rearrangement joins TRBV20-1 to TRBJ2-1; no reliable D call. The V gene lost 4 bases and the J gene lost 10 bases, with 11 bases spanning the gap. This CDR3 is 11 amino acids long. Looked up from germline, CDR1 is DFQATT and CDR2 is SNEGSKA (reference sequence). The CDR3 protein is CSATRTREQFF. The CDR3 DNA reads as TGCAGTGCTACCCGGACCCGAGAGCAGTTCTTC.

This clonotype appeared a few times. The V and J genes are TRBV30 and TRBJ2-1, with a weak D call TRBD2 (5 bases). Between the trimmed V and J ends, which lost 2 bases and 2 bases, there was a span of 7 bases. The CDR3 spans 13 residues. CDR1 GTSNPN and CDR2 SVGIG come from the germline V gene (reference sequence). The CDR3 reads CAWSQAAYNEQFF. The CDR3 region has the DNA TGTGCCTGGAGTCAAGCGGCCTACAATGAGCAGTTCTTC.

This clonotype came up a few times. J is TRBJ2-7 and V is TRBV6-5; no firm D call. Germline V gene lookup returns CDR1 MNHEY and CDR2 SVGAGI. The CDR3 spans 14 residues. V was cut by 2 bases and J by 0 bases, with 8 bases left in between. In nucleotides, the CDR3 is TGTGCCAGCAGTTACGGAGAAAGCTCCTACGAGCAGTACTTC. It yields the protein CASSYGESSYEQYF.

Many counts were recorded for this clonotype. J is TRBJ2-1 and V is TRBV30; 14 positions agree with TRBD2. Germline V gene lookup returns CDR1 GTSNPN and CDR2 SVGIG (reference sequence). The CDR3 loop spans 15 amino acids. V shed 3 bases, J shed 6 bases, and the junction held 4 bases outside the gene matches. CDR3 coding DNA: TGTGCCTGGAGCCCAGGACTAGCGGGAGGCAATGAGCAGTTCTTC. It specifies CAWSPGLAGGNEQFF.

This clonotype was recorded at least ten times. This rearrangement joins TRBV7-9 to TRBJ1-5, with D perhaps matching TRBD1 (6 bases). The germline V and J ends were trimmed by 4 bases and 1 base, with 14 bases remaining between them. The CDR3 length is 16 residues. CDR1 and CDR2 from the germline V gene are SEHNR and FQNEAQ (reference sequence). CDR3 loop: CASSSGRGGSNQPQHF. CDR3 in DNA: TGTGCCAGCAGCTCGGGCAGGGGAGGGAGCAATCAGCCCCAGCATTTT.

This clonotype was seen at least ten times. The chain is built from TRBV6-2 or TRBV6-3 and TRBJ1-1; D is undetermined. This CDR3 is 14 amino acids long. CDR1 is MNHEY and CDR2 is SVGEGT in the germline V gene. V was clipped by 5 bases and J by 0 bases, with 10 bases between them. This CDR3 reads CASSPSRMNTEAFF. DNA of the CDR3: TGTGCCAGCAGTCCCAGCAGAATGAACACTGAAGCTTTCTTT.

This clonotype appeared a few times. CDR3 protein: CASGGFDEQFF. CDR3 DNA sequence: TGTGCCAGCGGGGGTTTCGATGAGCAGTTCTTC. The chain carries TRBV12-3 or TRBV12-4 and TRBJ2-1; possibly TRBD1 or TRBD2 for D (5 bases each). This CDR3 is 11 amino acids long. Deletions cut 8 bases from V and 8 bases from J, with 10 bases between.

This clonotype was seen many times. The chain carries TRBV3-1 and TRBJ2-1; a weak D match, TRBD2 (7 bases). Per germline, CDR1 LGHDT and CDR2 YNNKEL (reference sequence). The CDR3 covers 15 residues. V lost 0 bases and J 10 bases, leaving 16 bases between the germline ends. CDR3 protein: CASSQDQRGGGEQFF. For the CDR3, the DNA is TGTGCCAGCAGCCAAGATCAGCGGGGCGGGGGCGAGCAGTTCTTC.

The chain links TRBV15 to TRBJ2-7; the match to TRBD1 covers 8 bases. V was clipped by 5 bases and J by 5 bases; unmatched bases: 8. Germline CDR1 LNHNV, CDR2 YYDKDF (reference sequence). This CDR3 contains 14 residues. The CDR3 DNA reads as TGTGCCACCAGCGCAAGGACAGGGCTTAACGAGCAGTACTTC. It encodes CATSARTGLNEQYF. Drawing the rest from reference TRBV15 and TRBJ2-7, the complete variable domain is DAMVIQNPRYQVTQFGKPVTLSCSQTLNHNVMYWYQQKSSQAPKLLFHYYDKDFNNEADTPDNFQSRRPNTSFCFLDIRSPGLGDTAMYLCATSARTGLNEQYFGPGTRLTVT.

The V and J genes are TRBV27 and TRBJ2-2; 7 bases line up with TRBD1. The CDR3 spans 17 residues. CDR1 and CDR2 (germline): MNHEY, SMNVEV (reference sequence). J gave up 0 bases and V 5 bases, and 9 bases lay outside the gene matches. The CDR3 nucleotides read TGTGCCAGCAGTCTTCCGGGACAGTACGCGAACACCGGGGAGCTGTTTTTT. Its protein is CASSLPGQYANTGELFF.

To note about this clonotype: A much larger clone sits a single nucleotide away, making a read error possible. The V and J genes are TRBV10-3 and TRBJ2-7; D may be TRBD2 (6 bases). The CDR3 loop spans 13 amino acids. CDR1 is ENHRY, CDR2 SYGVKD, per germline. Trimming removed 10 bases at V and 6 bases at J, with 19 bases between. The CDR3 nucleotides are TGTGCCACCCGTTTGGCCGGAGGGCCCGAGCAGTACTTC. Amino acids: CATRLAGGPEQYF.

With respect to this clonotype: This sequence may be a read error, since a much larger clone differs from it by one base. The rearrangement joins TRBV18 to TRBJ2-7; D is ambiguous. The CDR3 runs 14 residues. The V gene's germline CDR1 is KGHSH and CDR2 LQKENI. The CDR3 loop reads CASSWNDNSHEQYF. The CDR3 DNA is TGTGCCAGCTCATGGAACGACAACTCCCACGAGCAGTACTTC.

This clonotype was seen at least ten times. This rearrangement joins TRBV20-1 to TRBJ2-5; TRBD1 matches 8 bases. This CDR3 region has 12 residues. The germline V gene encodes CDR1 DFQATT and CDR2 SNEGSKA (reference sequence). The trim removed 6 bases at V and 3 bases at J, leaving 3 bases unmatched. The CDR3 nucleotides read TGCAGTGCGGTACAGGGGGAAGAGACCCAGTACTTC. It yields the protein CSAVQGEETQYF.

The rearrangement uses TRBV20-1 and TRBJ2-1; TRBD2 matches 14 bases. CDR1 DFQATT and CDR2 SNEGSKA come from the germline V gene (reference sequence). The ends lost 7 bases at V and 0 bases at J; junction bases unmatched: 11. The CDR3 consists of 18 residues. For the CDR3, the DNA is TGCAGTGGCCTCGCGGGACTAGCGGGAGATCTCTCCTACAATGAGCAGTTCTTC. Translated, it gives CSGLAGLAGDLSYNEQFF.